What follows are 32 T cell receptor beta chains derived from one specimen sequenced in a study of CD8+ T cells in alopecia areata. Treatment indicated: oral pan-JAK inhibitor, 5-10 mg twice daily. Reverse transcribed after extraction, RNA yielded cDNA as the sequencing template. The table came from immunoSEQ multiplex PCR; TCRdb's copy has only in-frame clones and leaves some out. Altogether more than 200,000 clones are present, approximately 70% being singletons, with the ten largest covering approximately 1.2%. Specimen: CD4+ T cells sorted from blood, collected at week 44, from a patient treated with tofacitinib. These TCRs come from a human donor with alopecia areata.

CDR3 sequence reads: CASSIGVVNTEAFF. Written as DNA, the CDR3 is TGTGCCAGTAGTATTGGGGTGGTGAACACTGAAGCTTTCTTT. The chain uses TRBV19 and TRBJ1-1, with no clear D. Trimming removed 3 bases at V and 0 bases at J, with 8 bases between. Germline CDR1 reads LNHDA; CDR2 reads SQIVND (reference sequence). The CDR3 length is 14 residues.

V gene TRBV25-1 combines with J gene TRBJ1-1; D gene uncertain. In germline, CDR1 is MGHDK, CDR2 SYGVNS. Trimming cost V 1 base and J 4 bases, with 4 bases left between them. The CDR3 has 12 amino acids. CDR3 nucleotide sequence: TGTGCCAGCAGTGAATCGCTCACTGAAGCTTTCTTT. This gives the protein CASSESLTEAFF.

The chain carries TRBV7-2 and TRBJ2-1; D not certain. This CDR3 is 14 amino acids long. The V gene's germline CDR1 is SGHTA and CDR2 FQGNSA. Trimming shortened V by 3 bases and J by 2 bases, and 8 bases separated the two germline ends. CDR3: CASSLQTTYNEQFF. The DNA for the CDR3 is TGTGCCAGCAGCTTGCAGACGACCTACAATGAGCAGTTCTTC.

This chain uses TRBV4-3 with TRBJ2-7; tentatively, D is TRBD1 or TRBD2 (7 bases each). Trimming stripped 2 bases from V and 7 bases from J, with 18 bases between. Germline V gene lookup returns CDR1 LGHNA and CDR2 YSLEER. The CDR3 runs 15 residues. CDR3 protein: CASSQSGGGVGEQYF. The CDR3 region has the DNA TGCGCCAGCAGCCAATCAGGGGGGGGTGTGGGAGAGCAGTACTTC.

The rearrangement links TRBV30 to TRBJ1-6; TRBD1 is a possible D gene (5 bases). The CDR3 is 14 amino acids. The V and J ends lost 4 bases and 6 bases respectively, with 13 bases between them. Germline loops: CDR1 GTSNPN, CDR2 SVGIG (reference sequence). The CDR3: CAWTPGPFNSPLHF. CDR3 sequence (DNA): TGTGCCTGGACCCCGGGGCCTTTTAATTCACCCCTCCACTTT.

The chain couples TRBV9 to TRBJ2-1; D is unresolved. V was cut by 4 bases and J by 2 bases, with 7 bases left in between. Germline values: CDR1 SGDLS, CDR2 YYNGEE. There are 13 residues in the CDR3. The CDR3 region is CASSPGAYNEQFF. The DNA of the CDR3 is TGTGCCAGCAGCCCCGGTGCCTACAATGAGCAGTTCTTC.

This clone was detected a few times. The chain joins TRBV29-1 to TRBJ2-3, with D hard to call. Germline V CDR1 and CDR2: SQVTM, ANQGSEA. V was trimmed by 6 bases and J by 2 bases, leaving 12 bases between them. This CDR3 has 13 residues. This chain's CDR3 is CSVSTTTTDTQYF. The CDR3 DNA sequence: TGCAGCGTGAGCACTACCACCACAGATACGCAGTATTTT.

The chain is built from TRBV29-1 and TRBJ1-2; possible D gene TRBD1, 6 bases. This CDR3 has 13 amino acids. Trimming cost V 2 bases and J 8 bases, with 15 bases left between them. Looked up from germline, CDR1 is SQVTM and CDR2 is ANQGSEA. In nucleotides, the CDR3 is TGCAGCGTTGAAACGAAACCGGGGGCCGGCTACACCTTC. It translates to CSVETKPGAGYTF.

CDR3 sequence (DNA): TGTGCCAGCAGTTCTCAGGGATCTCGTCAGCCCCAGCATTTT. This gives the protein CASSSQGSRQPQHF. The V and J genes are TRBV27 and TRBJ1-5, with D possibly being TRBD1 (5 bases). This CDR3 comprises 14 residues. Germline V CDR1 and CDR2: MNHEY, SMNVEV (reference sequence). V was pared by 4 bases and J by 6 bases, with 13 bases between.

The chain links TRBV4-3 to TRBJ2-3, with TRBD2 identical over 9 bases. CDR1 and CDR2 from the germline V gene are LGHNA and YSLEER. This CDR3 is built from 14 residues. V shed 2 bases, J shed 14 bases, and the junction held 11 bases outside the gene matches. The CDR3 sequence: CASSQTRWLAGMYF. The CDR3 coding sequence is TGCGCCAGCAGCCAAACAAGGTGGCTAGCGGGGATGTATTTT.

This chain's CDR3 is CASSSGWGKTGKETQYF. CDR3 DNA: TGTGCCAGCAGTTCCGGGTGGGGGAAGACAGGGAAAGAGACCCAGTACTTC. The V and J genes are TRBV27 and TRBJ2-5; TRBD1 agrees at 7 bases. J lost 3 bases, V lost 4 bases, and 14 bases had no gene match. CDR3 length: 17 residues. CDR1 is MNHEY, CDR2 SMNVEV, per germline (reference sequence).

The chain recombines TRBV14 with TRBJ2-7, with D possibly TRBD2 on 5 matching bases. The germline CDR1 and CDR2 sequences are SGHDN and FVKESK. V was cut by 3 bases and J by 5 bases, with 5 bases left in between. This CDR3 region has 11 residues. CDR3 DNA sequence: TGTGCCAGCAGCCAGGGAGACGAGCAGTACTTC. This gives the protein CASSQGDEQYF.

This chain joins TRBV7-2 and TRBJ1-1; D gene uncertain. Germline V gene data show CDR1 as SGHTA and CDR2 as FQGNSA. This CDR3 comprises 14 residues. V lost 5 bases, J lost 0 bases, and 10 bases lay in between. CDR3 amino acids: CASSENSLNTEAFF. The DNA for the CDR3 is TGTGCCAGCAGCGAAAACAGCTTGAACACTGAAGCTTTCTTT.

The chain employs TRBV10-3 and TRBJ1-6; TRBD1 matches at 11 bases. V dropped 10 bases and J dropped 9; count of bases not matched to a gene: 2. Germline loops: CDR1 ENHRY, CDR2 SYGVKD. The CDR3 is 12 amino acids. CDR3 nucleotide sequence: TGTGCCACCGGACAGGGGGCTTCACCCCTCCACTTT. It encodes CATGQGASPLHF.

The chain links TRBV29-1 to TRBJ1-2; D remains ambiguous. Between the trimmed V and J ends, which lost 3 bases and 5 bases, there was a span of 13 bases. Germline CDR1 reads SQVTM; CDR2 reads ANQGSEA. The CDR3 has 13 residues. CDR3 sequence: CSVEEESPYGYTF. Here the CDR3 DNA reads TGCAGCGTTGAGGAGGAATCCCCTTATGGCTACACCTTC.

The CDR3 bases are TGTGCCAGCACCCCCCTCGGTAGCGGGGGTGTATACGAGCAGTACTTC. Residues: CASTPLGSGGVYEQYF. The chain links TRBV9 to TRBJ2-7, with 9 bases matching TRBD2. Trimming removed 6 bases from V and 4 bases from J; junction bases left unmatched: 14. Germline CDR1 reads SGDLS; CDR2 reads YYNGEE. The length of the CDR3 is 16 residues. The full variable domain, in which reference TRBV9 and TRBJ2-7 provide the parts outside the CDR3, is DSGVTQTPKHLITATGQRVTLRCSPRSGDLSVYWYQQSLDQGLQFLIQYYNGEERAKGNILERFSAQQFPDLHSELNLSSLELGDSALYFCASTPLGSGGVYEQYFGPGTRLTVT.

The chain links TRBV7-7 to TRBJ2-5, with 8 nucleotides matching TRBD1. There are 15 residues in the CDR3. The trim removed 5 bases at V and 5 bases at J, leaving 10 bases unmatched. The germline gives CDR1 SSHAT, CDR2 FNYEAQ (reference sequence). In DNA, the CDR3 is TGTGCCAGCAGCCGGGGGACAGGACTTCGGGAGACCCAGTACTTC. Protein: CASSRGTGLRETQYF.

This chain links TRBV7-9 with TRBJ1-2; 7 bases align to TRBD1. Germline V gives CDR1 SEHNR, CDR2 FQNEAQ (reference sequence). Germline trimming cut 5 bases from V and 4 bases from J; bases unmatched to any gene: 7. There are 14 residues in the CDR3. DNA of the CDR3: TGTGCCAGCAGCCAGACAGGGACCTTCTATGGCTACACCTTC. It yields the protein CASSQTGTFYGYTF.

CDR3 DNA: TGCGCCAGCAGCCAAGAGACTAGCACAGATACGCAGTATTTT. Its protein product is CASSQETSTDTQYF. This chain links TRBV4-1 with TRBJ2-3; no firm D call. V was pared by 0 bases and J by 0 bases, with 4 bases between. Per germline, CDR1 MGHRA and CDR2 YSYEKL. The CDR3 runs to 14 residues.

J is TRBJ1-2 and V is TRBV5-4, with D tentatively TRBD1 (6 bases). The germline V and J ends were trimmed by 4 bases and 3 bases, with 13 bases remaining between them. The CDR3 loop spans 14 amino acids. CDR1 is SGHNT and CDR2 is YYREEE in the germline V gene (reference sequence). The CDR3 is CASSQEGTYYGYTF. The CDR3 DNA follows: TGTGCCAGCAGCCAAGAGGGGACATACTATGGCTACACCTTC.

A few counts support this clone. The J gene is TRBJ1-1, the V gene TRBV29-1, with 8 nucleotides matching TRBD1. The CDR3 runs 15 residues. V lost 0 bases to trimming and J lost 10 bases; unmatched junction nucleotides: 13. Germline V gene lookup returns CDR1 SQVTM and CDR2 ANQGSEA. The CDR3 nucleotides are TGCAGCGTTGAAGACCCGACCGGACAGGGTGTAGGAGCTTTCTTT. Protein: CSVEDPTGQGVGAFF.

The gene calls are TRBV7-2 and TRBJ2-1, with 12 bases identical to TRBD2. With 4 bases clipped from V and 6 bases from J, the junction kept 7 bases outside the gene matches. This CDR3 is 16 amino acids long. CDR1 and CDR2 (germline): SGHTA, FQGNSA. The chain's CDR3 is CASSWEGTSGLNEQFF. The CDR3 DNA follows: TGTGCCAGCAGCTGGGAAGGGACTAGCGGGCTCAATGAGCAGTTCTTC.

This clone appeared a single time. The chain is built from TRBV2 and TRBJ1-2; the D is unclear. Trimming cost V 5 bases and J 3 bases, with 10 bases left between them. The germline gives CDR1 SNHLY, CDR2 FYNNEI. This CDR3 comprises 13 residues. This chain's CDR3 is CASSYRTDYGYTF. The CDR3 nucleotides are TGTGCCAGCAGTTATAGGACGGACTATGGCTACACCTTC.

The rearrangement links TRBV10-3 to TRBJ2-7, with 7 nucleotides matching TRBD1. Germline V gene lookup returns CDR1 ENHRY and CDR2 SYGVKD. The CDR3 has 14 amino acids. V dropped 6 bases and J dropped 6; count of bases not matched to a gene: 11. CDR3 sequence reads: CAIRPGQNLFEQYF. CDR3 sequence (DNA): TGTGCCATCAGACCGGGACAGAACCTTTTCGAGCAGTACTTC.

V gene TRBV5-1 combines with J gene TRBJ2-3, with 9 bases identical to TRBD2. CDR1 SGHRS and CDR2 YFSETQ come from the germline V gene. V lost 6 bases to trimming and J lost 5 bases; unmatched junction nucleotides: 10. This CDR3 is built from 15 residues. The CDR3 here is CASTLSLAGQDTQYF. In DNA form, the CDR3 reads TGCGCCAGCACTCTTTCTCTAGCGGGGCAAGATACGCAGTATTTT.

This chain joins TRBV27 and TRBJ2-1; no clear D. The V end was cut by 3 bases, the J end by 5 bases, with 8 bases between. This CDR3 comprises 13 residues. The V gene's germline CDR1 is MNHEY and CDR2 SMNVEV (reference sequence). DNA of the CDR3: TGTGCCAGCAGTTTCCTAGTAAACAATGAGCAGTTCTTC. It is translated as CASSFLVNNEQFF.

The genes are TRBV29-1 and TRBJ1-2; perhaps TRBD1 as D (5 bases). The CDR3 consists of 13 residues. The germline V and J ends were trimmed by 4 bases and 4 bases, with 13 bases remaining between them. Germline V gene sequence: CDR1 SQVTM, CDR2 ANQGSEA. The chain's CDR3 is CSVALRQGYGYTF. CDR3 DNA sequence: TGCAGCGTTGCCCTTCGGCAGGGCTATGGCTACACCTTC.

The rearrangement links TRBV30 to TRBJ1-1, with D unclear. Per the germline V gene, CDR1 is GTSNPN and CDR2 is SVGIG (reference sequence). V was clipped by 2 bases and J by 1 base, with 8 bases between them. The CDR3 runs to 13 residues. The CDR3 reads CAWSSVRNTEAFF. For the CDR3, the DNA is TGTGCCTGGAGTTCCGTACGGAACACTGAAGCTTTCTTT.

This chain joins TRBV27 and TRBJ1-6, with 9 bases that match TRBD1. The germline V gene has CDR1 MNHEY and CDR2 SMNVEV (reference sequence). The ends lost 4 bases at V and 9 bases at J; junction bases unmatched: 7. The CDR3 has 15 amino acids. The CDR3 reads CASSYRDRVGSPLHF. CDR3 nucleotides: TGTGCCAGCAGTTATAGGGACAGGGTGGGTTCACCCCTCCACTTT.

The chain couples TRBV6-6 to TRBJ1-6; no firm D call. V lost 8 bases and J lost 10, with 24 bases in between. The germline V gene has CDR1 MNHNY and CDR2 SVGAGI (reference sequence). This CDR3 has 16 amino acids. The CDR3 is CASRLPGVENGSPLHF. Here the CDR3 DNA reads TGTGCCAGCCGCCTCCCCGGAGTCGAGAACGGCTCACCCCTCCACTTT.

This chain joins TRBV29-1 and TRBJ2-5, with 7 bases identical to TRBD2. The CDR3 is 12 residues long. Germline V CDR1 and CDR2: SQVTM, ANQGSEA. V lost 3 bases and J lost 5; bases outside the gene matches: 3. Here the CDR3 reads CSVDVGGETQYF. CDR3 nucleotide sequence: TGCAGCGTTGACGTGGGGGGGGAGACCCAGTACTTC.

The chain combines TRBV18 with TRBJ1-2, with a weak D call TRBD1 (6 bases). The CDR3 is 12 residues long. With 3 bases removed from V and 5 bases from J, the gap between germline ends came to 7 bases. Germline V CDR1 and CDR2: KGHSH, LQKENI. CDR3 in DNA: TGTGCCAGCTCACCGACAGGATATGGCTACACCTTC. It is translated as CASSPTGYGYTF.